These T cell receptor beta chains were read from a single sample in a study of blood T cell repertoires in COVID-19. The data were produced by immunoSEQ multiplex PCR, yet TCRdb's version contains in-frame clones alone and is incomplete. The sample has more than 150,000 clones; roughly 76% are singletons. Sequencing was performed on peripheral blood. The receptor set was obtained from a woman older than 75 with COVID-19, enrolled during active disease. Both conserved end residues are part of each CDR3. D genes are given only for firm matches. Clone size is shown for a subset of rows, as once, few, many or a class of expanded clone.

V: TRBV7-2
size: -
length: 15
D: -
J: TRBJ2-7
CDR3: CASSPSFGRSNEQYF
DNA: TGTGCCAGCAGCCCTAGTTTCGGGAGATCCAACGAGCAGTACTTC

V: TRBV10-3
size: -
length: 16
D: TRBD1
J: TRBJ1-5
CDR3: CAISEEWTGVNQPQHF
DNA: TGTGCCATCAGTGAGGAGTGGACAGGGGTCAATCAGCCCCAGCATTTT

V: TRBV18
size: -
length: 15
D: -
J: TRBJ1-5
CDR3: CASSPSPRDNQPQHF
DNA: TGTGCCAGCTCACCAAGTCCCAGGGACAATCAGCCCCAGCATTTT

V: TRBV5-4
size: -
length: 16
D: TRBD2
J: TRBJ2-7
CDR3: CASSGLAGGISYEQYF
DNA: TGTGCCAGCAGTGGACTAGCGGGAGGGATCTCCTACGAGCAGTACTTC

V: TRBV30
size: few
length: 15
D: TRBD1
J: TRBJ1-6
CDR3: CAWSVPGQIGSPLHF
DNA: TGTGCCTGGAGTGTCCCGGGACAGATTGGGTCACCCCTCCACTTT

V: TRBV3-1/TRBV3-2
size: -
length: 15
D: TRBD2
J: TRBJ2-5
CDR3: CASSQGTSGFETQYF
DNA: TGTGCCAGCAGCCAAGGGACTAGCGGTTTTGAGACCCAGTACTTC

V: TRBV7-6
size: -
length: 11
D: -
J: TRBJ2-3
CDR3: CASSLSEEQYF
DNA: TGTGCCAGCAGCCTCAGCGAAGAGCAGTATTTT

V: TRBV27
size: -
length: 15
D: TRBD2
J: TRBJ2-7
CDR3: CASSSPGTRSHEQYF
DNA: TGTGCCAGCAGTTCTCCCGGGACTAGGTCCCACGAGCAGTACTTC

V: TRBV20-1
size: -
length: 19
D: TRBD2
J: TRBJ2-7
CDR3: CSASPGPSGLAGRSYEQYF
DNA: TGCAGTGCTAGTCCTGGACCCTCGGGGCTAGCGGGACGCTCCTACGAGCAGTACTTC

V: TRBV4-1
size: once
length: 14
D: -
J: TRBJ1-1
CDR3: CASSALGLNTEAFF
DNA: TGCGCCAGCAGTGCCCTGGGGCTGAACACTGAAGCTTTCTTT

V: TRBV19
size: -
length: 16
D: TRBD2
J: TRBJ2-3
CDR3: CASSSRVAGRSDTQYF
DNA: TGTGCCAGTAGTAGCCGGGTAGCGGGACGGTCGGATACGCAGTATTTT